This is a list of T cell receptor beta chains from one sample in a study of control samples from healthy donors and cancer patients. Assay: immunoSEQ multiplex PCR; the TCRdb copy retains only in-frame clones and omits some. The sample has under 90,000 clones, over 80% seen once. The sample was blood. The receptors stem from a woman in her sixties in good health. Each CDR3 is given with its conserved first and last residue. A D gene is named only where the DNA matches it firmly. Size values are once, few and many counts, or a class for expanded clones, and some rows have none.

>TRBJ2-7|TRBV27|NA|NA
TGTGCCAGCATCATGGGCAGGGTTGCCTACGAGCAGTACTTC
CASIMGRVAYEQYF
>TRBJ2-7|TRBV7-9|few|TRBD1
TGTGCCAGCAGCCCTCCTACAGGGGGCTACGAGCAGTACTTC
CASSPPTGGYEQYF
>TRBJ1-5|TRBV18|NA|TRBD1
TGTGCCAGCTCACGTACAGGGGGCAATCAGCCCCAGCATTTT
CASSRTGGNQPQHF
>TRBJ1-3|TRBV7-9|NA|NA
TGTGCCAGCAGCCCACGCGGAGACACCATATATTTT
CASSPRGDTIYF
>TRBJ2-2|TRBV27|NA|TRBD2
TGTGCCAGCCGCTTAGCGGGAAGGTACACCGGGGAGCTGTTTTTT
CASRLAGRYTGELFF
>TRBJ1-4|TRBV28|NA|NA
TGTGCCAGCAGTTTAGCCGGCGGGAATGAAAAACTGTTTTTT
CASSLAGGNEKLFF
>TRBJ2-3|TRBV15|NA|NA
TGTGCCACCAGCAGAGGACGACAGGTGGCGGGGGATACGCAGTATTTT
CATSRGRQVAGDTQYF
>TRBJ2-7|TRBV15|NA|NA
TGTGCCACCAGGGAGGGGGCCGCCTACGAGCAGTACTTC
CATREGAAYEQYF
>TRBJ2-7|TRBV27|NA|NA
TGTGCCAGCAGTTTATCGGGGAACGAGCAGTACTTC
CASSLSGNEQYF
>TRBJ2-2|TRBV6-2/TRBV6-3|NA|NA
TGTGCCAGCAGCCCGATGGGGCTAGCATTGGGCACCGGGGAGCTGTTTTTT
CASSPMGLALGTGELFF
>TRBJ1-5|TRBV27|NA|NA
TGTGCCAGCAGTCCTTACAGTTACAATCAGCCCCAGCATTTT
CASSPYSYNQPQHF
>TRBJ2-7|TRBV6-2/TRBV6-3|NA|TRBD2
TGTGCCAGCAGTGGGACTAGCGGGAGTATGTTCTCCTACGAGCAGTACTTC
CASSGTSGSMFSYEQYF
>TRBJ2-1|TRBV28|NA|TRBD2
TGTGCCAGCAGTTTACACACTAGCGGGAGGGCGGGTGAGCAGTTCTTC
CASSLHTSGRAGEQFF
>TRBJ2-3|TRBV7-9|NA|TRBD1
TGTGCCAGCAGCCGACAGGGGGGTAGCGGTACGGGAACGCAGTATTTT
CASSRQGGSGTGTQYF
>TRBJ1-4|TRBV9|NA|TRBD1
TGTGCCAGCAGCGTTTTCGGGACAGGGGGCCCTAATGAAAAACTGTTTTTT
CASSVFGTGGPNEKLFF
>TRBJ2-1|TRBV5-1|NA|NA
TGCGCCAGCAGCTTGCGGCTAGCGAAATACAATGAGCAGTTCTTC
CASSLRLAKYNEQFF
>TRBJ1-2|TRBV28|NA|TRBD1
TGTGCCAGCAGTTTAAGTGGGGGACAGGGCCTCTATGGCTACACCTTC
CASSLSGGQGLYGYTF
>TRBJ1-1|TRBV3-1/TRBV3-2|NA|NA
TGTGCCAGCAGCCAGGGGGGCCCTGAAGCTTTCTTT
CASSQGGPEAFF
>TRBJ2-3|TRBV4-1|NA|TRBD2
TGCGCCAGCAGTCGGACTAGCGGGAGTGGGGGCACAGATACGCAGTATTTT
CASSRTSGSGGTDTQYF
>TRBJ1-6|TRBV11-1|NA|TRBD1
TGTGCCAGCAGCCTAGGGACAGGGGGCGATAATTCACCCCTCCACTTT
CASSLGTGGDNSPLHF
>TRBJ1-5|TRBV28|NA|TRBD1
TGTGCCAGCAGTCCCAGACAGGGGGCTCTCCATTTT
CASSPRQGALHF
>TRBJ1-5|TRBV30|NA|NA
TGTGCCTGGAGTGGCCGGGGTCGGCCCCAGCATTTT
CAWSGRGRPQHF
>TRBJ1-1|TRBV28|NA|NA
TGTGCCAGCAGTTACAATGGGGGGGTGAACACTGAAGCTTTCTTT
CASSYNGGVNTEAFF
>TRBJ1-5|TRBV7-2|NA|TRBD1
TGTGCCAGCAGCCCATTCCAGGGGGCCTATCAGCCCCAGCATTTT
CASSPFQGAYQPQHF
>TRBJ2-5|TRBV5-6|NA|NA
TGTGCCAGCAGCCGTAGCGGAGTTAAAGAGACCCAGTACTTC
CASSRSGVKETQYF
>TRBJ1-3|TRBV19|NA|NA
TGTGCCAGTAGTCCGGGCGGGGGTCTTGGAAACACCATATATTTT
CASSPGGGLGNTIYF
>TRBJ2-4|TRBV6-1|NA|TRBD1
TGTGCCAGCAGTGAGGCGTGGCGCTGGGACAGGGTTGGGAACATTCAGTACTTC
CASSEAWRWDRVGNIQYF
>TRBJ1-1|TRBV28|NA|NA
TGTGCCAGCAGTTCCTCCCGAACTTTCTTT
CASSSSRTFF
>TRBJ1-5|TRBV23-1|NA|TRBD1
TGCGCCAGCAGTCAATCTTGGGACAGGAACCTGATAAATCAGCCCCAGCATTTT
CASSQSWDRNLINQPQHF
>TRBJ2-4|TRBV2|NA|NA
TGTGCCAGCAGGCCCCCCGGGCGGACTCAGTACTTC
CASRPPGRTQYF
>TRBJ1-1|TRBV19|NA|NA
TGTGCCAGTAGTCCTGGCCGAGTCACTGAAGCTTTCTTT
CASSPGRVTEAFF
>TRBJ2-5|TRBV5-4|NA|TRBD2
TGTGCCAGCAGCGCGGGACTAGCGGCGGGGATGACCCAGTACTTC
CASSAGLAAGMTQYF
>TRBJ2-1|TRBV6-1|NA|NA
TGTGCCAGCAGTGAATATAGATTAGGCCAGACGTCCTACAATGAGCAGTTCTTC
CASSEYRLGQTSYNEQFF
>TRBJ2-5|TRBV28|NA|NA
TGTGCCAGCAGTCCCATGGGGGGCCTGGAGACCCAGTACTTC
CASSPMGGLETQYF
>TRBJ2-7|TRBV11-2|NA|TRBD2
TGTGCCAGCAGCTTAGATTCACAGACTAGCGTGTACGAGCAGTACTTC
CASSLDSQTSVYEQYF
>TRBJ2-5|TRBV5-1|NA|NA
TGCGCCAGCAGCTTGGCCCAAGAGACCCAGTACTTC
CASSLAQETQYF
>TRBJ1-1|TRBV9|NA|TRBD1
TGTGCCAGCAGCGCCGGAGGCCAAAACAGGGGAACTTTCTTT
CASSAGGQNRGTFF
>TRBJ2-5|TRBV5-1|NA|NA
TGCGCCAGCAGCCCGGGACACAACAGCGCCCAGTACTTC
CASSPGHNSAQYF
>TRBJ2-7|TRBV3-1/TRBV3-2|NA|NA
TGTGCCAGCAGCCCCGGGTACGAGCAGTACTTC
CASSPGYEQYF
>TRBJ2-1|TRBV5-4|NA|TRBD2
TGTGCCAGCAGCTTGGCGAGGGAGGGCCCTCATGAGCAGTTCTTC
CASSLAREGPHEQFF
>TRBJ1-1|TRBV7-3|NA|NA
TGTGCCAGCAGCTTCGGACTCAACACTGAAGCTTTCTTT
CASSFGLNTEAFF